This T cell receptor (beta chain) appears in the sequencing data of a study of blood T cells in healthy people across ages. Study-wide background: About one barcoded beta molecule per two T cells came from capture by template switching.

This clonotype was recorded a few times. Through a sample-barcoded 5' primer and a J-beta primer mix, a second PCR was run for roughly 7 to 12 cycles. TCRdb called the 5' RACE reads again in MiXCR, with one record for every CDR3 protein. The repertoire includes 750,000 to 950,000 distinct CDR3 sequences, 20% to 30% of them detected once, and 3% sits in the top ten. This CDR3 is 14 amino acids long. Germline V gene sequence: CDR1 SEHNR, CDR2 FQNEAQ (reference sequence). The ends were cut back, 4 bases at V and 6 bases at J, with 12 bases in the middle. These data were also reused for a study on T cells of mothers and their children. That source adds: Unrelated mother-child pairs always had slightly, but never significantly, lower normalized overlap than related pairs.

This clonotype was sampled from a boy aged 5-17 years in good health. Sequencing input: blood. The chain is built from TRBV7-9 and TRBJ2-2, with TRBD1 as a possible D gene (5 bases). Here the CDR3 DNA reads TGTGCCAGCAGCTCCGACAGCAATCCCGGGGAGCTGTTTTTT. This sequence encodes CASSSDSNPGELFF. The full variable domain, in which reference TRBV7-9 and TRBJ2-2 provide the parts outside the CDR3, is DTGVSQNPRHKITKRGQNVTFRCDPISEHNRLYWYRQTLGQGPEFLTYFQNEAQLEKSRLLSDRFSAERPKGSFSTLEIQRTEQGDSAMYLCASSSDSNPGELFFGEGSRLTVL.